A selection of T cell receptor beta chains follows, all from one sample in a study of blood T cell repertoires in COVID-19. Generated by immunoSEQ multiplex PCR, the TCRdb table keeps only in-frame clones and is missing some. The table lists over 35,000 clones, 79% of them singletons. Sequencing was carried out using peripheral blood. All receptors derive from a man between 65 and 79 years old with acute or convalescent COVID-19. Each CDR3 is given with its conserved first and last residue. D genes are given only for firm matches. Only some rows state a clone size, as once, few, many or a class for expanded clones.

CDR3nt: TGTGCCAGTAGTATTGGGGACAGGCCGGGCACTGAAGCTTTCTTT
CDR3aa: CASSIGDRPGTEAFF
d_gene: TRBD1
v_gene: TRBV19
abundance: NA
j_gene: TRBJ1-1

CDR3nt: TGTGCCAGCAGCTACCAGGGGCCTTCAGGGGAGACCCAGTACTTC
CDR3aa: CASSYQGPSGETQYF
d_gene: NA
v_gene: TRBV7-2
abundance: once
j_gene: TRBJ2-5

CDR3nt: TGTGCCAGCTCCGCAGGGGCCGGTCAGCCCCAGCATTTT
CDR3aa: CASSAGAGQPQHF
d_gene: NA
v_gene: TRBV6-4
abundance: NA
j_gene: TRBJ1-5

CDR3nt: TGTGCCAGCAGCCCTCACCAACGAGGGTACGAGCAGTACTTC
CDR3aa: CASSPHQRGYEQYF
d_gene: NA
v_gene: TRBV28
abundance: NA
j_gene: TRBJ2-7

CDR3nt: TGTGCCAGCAGTTACGAGGAAGACTACGAGCAGTACTTC
CDR3aa: CASSYEEDYEQYF
d_gene: NA
v_gene: TRBV6-2/TRBV6-3
abundance: few
j_gene: TRBJ2-7

CDR3nt: TGCGCCAGCAGCTTGAATCAGCCTTCCCAGGGTGGCTACACCTTC
CDR3aa: CASSLNQPSQGGYTF
d_gene: NA
v_gene: TRBV5-1
abundance: NA
j_gene: TRBJ1-2

CDR3nt: TGTGCCAGAAGCCTGGGACAGGGGGATGACGATGAGCAGTTCTTC
CDR3aa: CARSLGQGDDDEQFF
d_gene: TRBD1
v_gene: TRBV5-3
abundance: NA
j_gene: TRBJ2-1

CDR3nt: TGTGCCACCAGTCGAGGACAGGGAGGAAAGGAGCCCCAGCATTTT
CDR3aa: CATSRGQGGKEPQHF
d_gene: TRBD1
v_gene: TRBV24-1
abundance: NA
j_gene: TRBJ1-5

CDR3nt: TGTGCCAGCAGTTTAGTCGGACAGGGGTGGCAGCCCCAGCATTTT
CDR3aa: CASSLVGQGWQPQHF
d_gene: TRBD1
v_gene: TRBV27
abundance: NA
j_gene: TRBJ1-5

CDR3nt: TGTGCCAGCAGCTCTAGCGGGACCTCCTACGAGCAGTACTTC
CDR3aa: CASSSSGTSYEQYF
d_gene: TRBD2
v_gene: TRBV7-3
abundance: NA
j_gene: TRBJ2-7

CDR3nt: TGTGCCAGCAGTCACCAGCCTGTGGGAGCTGGCTATGAGCAGTTCTTC
CDR3aa: CASSHQPVGAGYEQFF
d_gene: NA
v_gene: TRBV27
abundance: NA
j_gene: TRBJ2-1

CDR3nt: TGTGCCAGCAGTCTCTACAATGAGCAGTTCTTC
CDR3aa: CASSLYNEQFF
d_gene: NA
v_gene: TRBV12-3/TRBV12-4
abundance: NA
j_gene: TRBJ2-1

CDR3nt: TGTGCCAGTAGTATGCGGGTAGCGGACACCGGGGAGCTGTTTTTT
CDR3aa: CASSMRVADTGELFF
d_gene: NA
v_gene: TRBV19
abundance: few
j_gene: TRBJ2-2

CDR3nt: TGCGCCAGGAGGAGATCCTACGAGCAGTACTTC
CDR3aa: CARRRSYEQYF
d_gene: NA
v_gene: TRBV10-1
abundance: few
j_gene: TRBJ2-7

CDR3nt: TGTGCCAGCCAGCTCACCCGGGACAGATACCATGAGCAGTTCTTC
CDR3aa: CASQLTRDRYHEQFF
d_gene: TRBD1
v_gene: TRBV27
abundance: NA
j_gene: TRBJ2-1

CDR3nt: TGTGCCAGCAGTTTAGGGGCGACATCCCTGGGGAACATTCAGTACTTC
CDR3aa: CASSLGATSLGNIQYF
d_gene: NA
v_gene: TRBV28
abundance: NA
j_gene: TRBJ2-4

CDR3nt: TGTGCCAGTAGTATAGATCAAAATCAGCCCCAGCATTTT
CDR3aa: CASSIDQNQPQHF
d_gene: NA
v_gene: TRBV19
abundance: once
j_gene: TRBJ1-5

CDR3nt: TGTGCCAGTAGTATAGATAGCTTCTATGGCTACACCTTC
CDR3aa: CASSIDSFYGYTF
d_gene: NA
v_gene: TRBV19
abundance: few
j_gene: TRBJ1-2

CDR3nt: TGTGCCAGCAGCGTGGGACTAGCGGGAGTGGGGACCTACGAGCAGTACTTC
CDR3aa: CASSVGLAGVGTYEQYF
d_gene: TRBD2
v_gene: TRBV9
abundance: NA
j_gene: TRBJ2-7

CDR3nt: TGTGCCAGCAGTGAGTGGACTAGCGGAACCACAGATACGCAGTATTTT
CDR3aa: CASSEWTSGTTDTQYF
d_gene: TRBD2
v_gene: TRBV25-1
abundance: NA
j_gene: TRBJ2-3

CDR3nt: TGCGCCAGCAGTGAGTCGGGGCAGAGCACAGATACGCAGTATTTT
CDR3aa: CASSESGQSTDTQYF
d_gene: NA
v_gene: TRBV10-1
abundance: NA
j_gene: TRBJ2-3

CDR3nt: TGCGCCAGCAGCCAGCTACAGGGGGCCTCCGGTTACGAGCAGTACTTC
CDR3aa: CASSQLQGASGYEQYF
d_gene: TRBD1
v_gene: TRBV4-1
abundance: NA
j_gene: TRBJ2-7

CDR3nt: TGTGCCAGCATCCTTACGGTCGGGACAGGGGATGAAAAACTGTTTTTT
CDR3aa: CASILTVGTGDEKLFF
d_gene: TRBD1
v_gene: TRBV7-8
abundance: once
j_gene: TRBJ1-4

CDR3nt: TGTGCCACCGGAGCCCACCCCTACGAGCAGTACTTC
CDR3aa: CATGAHPYEQYF
d_gene: NA
v_gene: TRBV2
abundance: NA
j_gene: TRBJ2-7

CDR3nt: TGCGCCAGCAGCTTAGGGACAGGGGGAGGCAATCAGCCCCAGCATTTT
CDR3aa: CASSLGTGGGNQPQHF
d_gene: TRBD1
v_gene: TRBV5-1
abundance: NA
j_gene: TRBJ1-5

CDR3nt: TGTGCCAGCAGCCAGACAACAGAATATAATTCACCCCTCCACTTT
CDR3aa: CASSQTTEYNSPLHF
d_gene: NA
v_gene: TRBV4-2
abundance: NA
j_gene: TRBJ1-6

CDR3nt: TGTGCCAGCAGCTCAACCGGGACAGGGGGCGAGCAGTACTTC
CDR3aa: CASSSTGTGGEQYF
d_gene: TRBD1
v_gene: TRBV7-3
abundance: NA
j_gene: TRBJ2-7

CDR3nt: TGTGCCAGCAGCCAAGTGGGAGGGGGTGCCAACTATGGCTACACCTTC
CDR3aa: CASSQVGGGANYGYTF
d_gene: NA
v_gene: TRBV4-2
abundance: NA
j_gene: TRBJ1-2

CDR3nt: TGTGCCAGCTCACCACTATCTAGCGGGAGTCAGTTCTTC
CDR3aa: CASSPLSSGSQFF
d_gene: TRBD2
v_gene: TRBV18
abundance: NA
j_gene: TRBJ2-1

CDR3nt: TGTGCCAGCAGCTTATTACAGAACACTGAAGCTTTCTTT
CDR3aa: CASSLLQNTEAFF
d_gene: NA
v_gene: TRBV7-9
abundance: NA
j_gene: TRBJ1-1

CDR3nt: TGTGCCAGCAGTTCCGACAGGGTGTCTCGGAATGAGCAGTTCTTC
CDR3aa: CASSSDRVSRNEQFF
d_gene: TRBD1
v_gene: TRBV28
abundance: NA
j_gene: TRBJ2-1

CDR3nt: TGTGCCACCGCCGGGACTAGCGGAGCCCAGGCCTACGAGCAGTACTTC
CDR3aa: CATAGTSGAQAYEQYF
d_gene: TRBD2
v_gene: TRBV28
abundance: NA
j_gene: TRBJ2-7

CDR3nt: TGCGCCAGCAGCATCGGGACAGCCTCCTACAATGAGCAGTTCTTC
CDR3aa: CASSIGTASYNEQFF
d_gene: TRBD1
v_gene: TRBV5-1
abundance: NA
j_gene: TRBJ2-1

CDR3nt: TGTGCCAGCAGCCTCGGTGGGGGGACTAGTATTTCAGATACGCAGTATTTT
CDR3aa: CASSLGGGTSISDTQYF
d_gene: TRBD2
v_gene: TRBV13
abundance: few
j_gene: TRBJ2-3

CDR3nt: TGTGCCAGCAGCTTAGGTCCAGCGGTCGGGGAGCTGTTTTTT
CDR3aa: CASSLGPAVGELFF
d_gene: NA
v_gene: TRBV3-1/TRBV3-2
abundance: NA
j_gene: TRBJ2-2

CDR3nt: TGTGCCAGCAGCAGGAGTAGCAATGAAGAGCAGTTCTTC
CDR3aa: CASSRSSNEEQFF
d_gene: NA
v_gene: TRBV7-9
abundance: NA
j_gene: TRBJ2-1

CDR3nt: TGTGCCATCAGTGGACACACGAACACTGAAGCTTTCTTT
CDR3aa: CAISGHTNTEAFF
d_gene: NA
v_gene: TRBV10-3
abundance: NA
j_gene: TRBJ1-1

CDR3nt: TGTGCCAGCAGCGTAGGAGGCTGGGGGCAAAACACCATATATTTT
CDR3aa: CASSVGGWGQNTIYF
d_gene: NA
v_gene: TRBV9
abundance: NA
j_gene: TRBJ1-3

CDR3nt: TGTGCCAGCAGTTTATCAGGGGCGGACTATGGCTACACCTTC
CDR3aa: CASSLSGADYGYTF
d_gene: NA
v_gene: TRBV28
abundance: once
j_gene: TRBJ1-2

CDR3nt: TGTGCCAGCAGTTACGGCGGCACATCTACCTACGAGCAGTACTTC
CDR3aa: CASSYGGTSTYEQYF
d_gene: NA
v_gene: TRBV6-2/TRBV6-3
abundance: NA
j_gene: TRBJ2-7

CDR3nt: TGTGCCAGCAGCTTAAGGGAGGATAGGTATGGCTACACCTTC
CDR3aa: CASSLREDRYGYTF
d_gene: NA
v_gene: TRBV7-2
abundance: NA
j_gene: TRBJ1-2

CDR3nt: TGCGCCAGCAGTCATCCTAAACAGGGAAGGGACCCGGAAGCTTTCTTT
CDR3aa: CASSHPKQGRDPEAFF
d_gene: NA
v_gene: TRBV23-1
abundance: NA
j_gene: TRBJ1-1

CDR3nt: TGCGCCAGCAGTCAAGGGAGCTCTGGAAACACCATATATTTT
CDR3aa: CASSQGSSGNTIYF
d_gene: NA
v_gene: TRBV5-1
abundance: NA
j_gene: TRBJ1-3

CDR3nt: TGTGCCAGCAGCCCAGCGCGGGCGAAAGCTTTCTTT
CDR3aa: CASSPARAKAFF
d_gene: NA
v_gene: TRBV7-2
abundance: few
j_gene: TRBJ1-1

CDR3nt: TGCAGCGCTGGGGTAGCGGGAGGGCGAGAGACCCAGTACTTC
CDR3aa: CSAGVAGGRETQYF
d_gene: TRBD2
v_gene: TRBV29-1
abundance: NA
j_gene: TRBJ2-5

CDR3nt: TGTGCCAGCAGTTTTCTGGGGAGGGCGGAGTATACGCAGTATTTT
CDR3aa: CASSFLGRAEYTQYF
d_gene: TRBD2
v_gene: TRBV28
abundance: NA
j_gene: TRBJ2-3

CDR3nt: TGTGCCATCAGTGAGTCCGCTAGCGGGAGTTCAAGAGATACGCAGTATTTT
CDR3aa: CAISESASGSSRDTQYF
d_gene: TRBD2
v_gene: TRBV10-3
abundance: NA
j_gene: TRBJ2-3

CDR3nt: TGTGCCAGCAGCGGGGTCGGCTACGAGCAGTACTTC
CDR3aa: CASSGVGYEQYF
d_gene: NA
v_gene: TRBV28
abundance: NA
j_gene: TRBJ2-7

CDR3nt: TGTGCCAGCTCACCAGGGACACTCGGGCAGTACTTC
CDR3aa: CASSPGTLGQYF
d_gene: NA
v_gene: TRBV18
abundance: once
j_gene: TRBJ2-7

CDR3nt: TGTGCCAGTAGTCTCCCGCCGGGACTAGCGGGAGGATTGTCCTACAATGAGCAGTTCTTC
CDR3aa: CASSLPPGLAGGLSYNEQFF
d_gene: TRBD2
v_gene: TRBV19
abundance: NA
j_gene: TRBJ2-1

CDR3nt: TGCGCCAGCAGCCAAGTGGCCCGGGGTCAGCCCCAGCATTTT
CDR3aa: CASSQVARGQPQHF
d_gene: NA
v_gene: TRBV4-1
abundance: NA
j_gene: TRBJ1-5

CDR3nt: TGTGCCAGCAGTTTACAGGCCGTAAGGAACTATGGCTACACCTTC
CDR3aa: CASSLQAVRNYGYTF
d_gene: NA
v_gene: TRBV28
abundance: NA
j_gene: TRBJ1-2

CDR3nt: TGTGCCAGTAGTCCCCTGACAGGGGGGAGCTACACCTTC
CDR3aa: CASSPLTGGSYTF
d_gene: TRBD1
v_gene: TRBV19
abundance: NA
j_gene: TRBJ1-2

CDR3nt: TGTGCCAGCAGCCCCGGACAGCAAGAGACCCAGTACTTC
CDR3aa: CASSPGQQETQYF
d_gene: NA
v_gene: TRBV5-4
abundance: NA
j_gene: TRBJ2-5

CDR3nt: TGTGCCAGCAGTTTAAGGGGGACAGGGGCTATTCCCTCTGGAAACACCATATATTTT
CDR3aa: CASSLRGTGAIPSGNTIYF
d_gene: TRBD1
v_gene: TRBV27
abundance: NA
j_gene: TRBJ1-3

CDR3nt: TGTGCCAGCTCACCAATAAGCGGGAGCACAGATACGCAGTATTTT
CDR3aa: CASSPISGSTDTQYF
d_gene: NA
v_gene: TRBV18
abundance: NA
j_gene: TRBJ2-3

CDR3nt: TGTGCCAGCAGCGGAGGGGGCAGTAGCACAGATACGCAGTATTTT
CDR3aa: CASSGGGSSTDTQYF
d_gene: TRBD1
v_gene: TRBV9
abundance: NA
j_gene: TRBJ2-3

CDR3nt: TGTGCCACCAGCGAGAGAGAGTACGGGAGGACCCTCTACAATGAGCAGTTCTTC
CDR3aa: CATSEREYGRTLYNEQFF
d_gene: TRBD2
v_gene: TRBV15
abundance: NA
j_gene: TRBJ2-1

CDR3nt: TGTGCCAGCAGCCAGGACAGGAACACTGAAGCTTTCTTT
CDR3aa: CASSQDRNTEAFF
d_gene: NA
v_gene: TRBV2
abundance: NA
j_gene: TRBJ1-1

CDR3nt: TGTGCCAGCAGCTTAGGGGTTCGGGCTAGCGGGAGCGATGAGCAGTTCTTC
CDR3aa: CASSLGVRASGSDEQFF
d_gene: TRBD2
v_gene: TRBV7-2
abundance: NA
j_gene: TRBJ2-1